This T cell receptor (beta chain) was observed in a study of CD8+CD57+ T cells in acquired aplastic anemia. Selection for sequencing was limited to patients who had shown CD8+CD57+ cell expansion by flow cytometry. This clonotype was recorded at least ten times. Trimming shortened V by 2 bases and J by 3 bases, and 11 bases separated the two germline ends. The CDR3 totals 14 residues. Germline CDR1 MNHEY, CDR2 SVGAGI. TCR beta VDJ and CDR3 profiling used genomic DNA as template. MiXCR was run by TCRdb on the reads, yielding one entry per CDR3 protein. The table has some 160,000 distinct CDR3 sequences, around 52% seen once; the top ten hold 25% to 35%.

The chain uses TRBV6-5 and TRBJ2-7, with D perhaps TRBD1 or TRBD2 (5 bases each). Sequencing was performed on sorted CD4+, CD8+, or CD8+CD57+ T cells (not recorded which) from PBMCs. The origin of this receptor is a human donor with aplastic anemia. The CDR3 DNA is TGTGCCAGCAGTTACGGGGGAGCAGGCTACGAGCAGTACTTC. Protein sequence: CASSYGGAGYEQYF.